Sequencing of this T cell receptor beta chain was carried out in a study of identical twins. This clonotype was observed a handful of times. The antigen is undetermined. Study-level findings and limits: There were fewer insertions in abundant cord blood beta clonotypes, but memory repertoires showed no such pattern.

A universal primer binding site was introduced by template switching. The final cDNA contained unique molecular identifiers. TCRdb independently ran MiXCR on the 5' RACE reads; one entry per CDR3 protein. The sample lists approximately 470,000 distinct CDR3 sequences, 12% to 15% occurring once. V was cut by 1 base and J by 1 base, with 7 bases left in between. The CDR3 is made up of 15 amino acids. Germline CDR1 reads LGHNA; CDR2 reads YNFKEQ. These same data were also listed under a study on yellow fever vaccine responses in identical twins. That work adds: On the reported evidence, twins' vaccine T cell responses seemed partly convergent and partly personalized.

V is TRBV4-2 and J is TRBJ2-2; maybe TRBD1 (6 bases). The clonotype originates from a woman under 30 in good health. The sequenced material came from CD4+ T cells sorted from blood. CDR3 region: CASSQAGQNTGELFF. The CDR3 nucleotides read TGTGCCAGCAGCCAAGCGGGACAGAACACCGGGGAGCTGTTTTTT.